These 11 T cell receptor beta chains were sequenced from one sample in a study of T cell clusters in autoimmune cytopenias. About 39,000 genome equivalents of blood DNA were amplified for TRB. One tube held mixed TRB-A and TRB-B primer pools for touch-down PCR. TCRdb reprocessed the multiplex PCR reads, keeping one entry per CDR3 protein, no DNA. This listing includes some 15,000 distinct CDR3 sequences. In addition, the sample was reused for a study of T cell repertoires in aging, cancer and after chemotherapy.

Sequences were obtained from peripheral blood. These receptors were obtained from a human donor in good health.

The CDR3 region is CATRRNNEQFF. V is TRBV27 and J is TRBJ2-1. CDR1 is MNHEY and CDR2 is SMNVEV in the germline V gene (reference sequence). The CDR3 runs 11 residues.

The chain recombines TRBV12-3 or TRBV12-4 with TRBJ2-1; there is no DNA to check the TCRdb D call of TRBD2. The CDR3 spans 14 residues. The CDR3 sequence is CASSSSGLSRGQFF.

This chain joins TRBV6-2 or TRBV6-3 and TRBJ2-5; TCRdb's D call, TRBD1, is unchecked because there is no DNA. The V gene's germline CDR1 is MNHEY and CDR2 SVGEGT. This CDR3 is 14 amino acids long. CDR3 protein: CASSTQGDSSTQYF.

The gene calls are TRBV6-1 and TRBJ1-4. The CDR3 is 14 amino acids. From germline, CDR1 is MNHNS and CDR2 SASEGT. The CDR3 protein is CASSEGGFYEKLFF.

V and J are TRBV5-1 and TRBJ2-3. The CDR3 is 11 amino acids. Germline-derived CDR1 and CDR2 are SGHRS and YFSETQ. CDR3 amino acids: CASAMGDTQYF.

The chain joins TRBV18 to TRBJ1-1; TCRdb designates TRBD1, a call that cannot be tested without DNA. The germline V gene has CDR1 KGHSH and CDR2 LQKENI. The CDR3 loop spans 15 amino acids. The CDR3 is CASSPDRLMNTEAFF.

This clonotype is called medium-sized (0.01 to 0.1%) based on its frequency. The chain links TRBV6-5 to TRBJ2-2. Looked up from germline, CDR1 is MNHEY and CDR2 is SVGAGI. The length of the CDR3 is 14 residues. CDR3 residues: CASSTRWSDGELFF.

The CDR3 reads CATSLRGGGPYEQYF. The chain is built from TRBV15 and TRBJ2-7; TCRdb's D gene call, TRBD2, goes unchecked for lack of DNA. CDR1 and CDR2 from the germline V gene are LNHNV and YYDKDF (reference sequence). This CDR3 is 15 amino acids long.

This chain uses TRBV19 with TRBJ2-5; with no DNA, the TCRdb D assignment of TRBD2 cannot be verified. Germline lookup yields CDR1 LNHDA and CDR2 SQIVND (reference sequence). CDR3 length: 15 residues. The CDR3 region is CASTQRVGLLETQYF. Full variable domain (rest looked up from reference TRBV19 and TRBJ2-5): DGGITQSPKYLFRKEGQNVTLSCEQNLNHDAMYWYRQDPGQGLRLIYYSQIVNDFQKGDIAEGYSVSREKKESFPLTVTSAQKNPTAFYLCASTQRVGLLETQYFGPGTRLLVL.

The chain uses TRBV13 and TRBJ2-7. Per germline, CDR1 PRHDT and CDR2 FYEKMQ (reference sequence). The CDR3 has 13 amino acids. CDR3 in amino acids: CASSSGLRFEQYF.

The chain's CDR3 is CASSLVDSPLHF. The V and J genes are TRBV13 and TRBJ1-6. Germline V lookup: CDR1 PRHDT, CDR2 FYEKMQ (reference sequence). This CDR3 is 12 amino acids long.